The rows below give T cell receptor beta chains drawn from one sample of a study of preoperative IRX-2 immunotherapy in early breast cancer. Repertoires were generated with immunoSEQ multiplex PCR, while TCRdb's copy carries only in-frame clones and drops some. The data show a few thousand clones, about 85% seen once. Material: tumor tissue, obtained before IRX-2 immunotherapy. The receptors originated from a human donor with breast cancer. The CDR3 runs from the conserved cysteine through the conserved F or W. The D gene is left open where the match is weak. Rows give clone size only sometimes, using once, few, many, or a class for an expanded clone.

>-|-|TRBJ1-6|TRBV12-5
CASNPRVGSPLHF
TGTGCCAGCAATCCCAGGGTCGGTTCACCCCTCCACTTT
>-|large|TRBJ1-5|TRBV11-3
CASSSTEAGNQPQHF
TGTGCCAGCAGCTCCACGGAGGCGGGCAATCAGCCCCAGCATTTT
>TRBD2|-|TRBJ2-7|TRBV6-8
CASTLAGVTEQYF
TGTGCCAGCACTTTAGCGGGAGTAACGGAGCAGTACTTC
>TRBD1|-|TRBJ1-5|TRBV6-8
CASMRQKTGVYSNQPQHF
TGTGCCAGCATGAGACAAAAAACAGGGGTTTATAGCAATCAGCCCCAGCATTTT
>-|-|TRBJ2-5|TRBV5-1
CASSLAPGEETQYF
TGCGCCAGCAGCTTGGCCCCGGGAGAGGAGACCCAGTACTTC
>TRBD1|-|TRBJ1-2|TRBV6-8
CASTSGQGSGGYTF
TGTGCCAGCACCTCGGGACAGGGATCAGGTGGCTACACCTTC
>TRBD1|once|TRBJ1-1|TRBV23-1
CASSTDRGRTEAFF
TGCGCCAGCAGCACGGACAGGGGGAGGACTGAAGCTTTCTTT
>-|-|TRBJ2-1|TRBV6-8
CASRYRRETYNEQFF
TGTGCCAGCAGGTATCGGCGGGAAACCTACAATGAGCAGTTCTTC
>-|-|TRBJ2-3|TRBV6-8
CASSPRTSTDTQYF
TGTGCCAGCAGTCCCCGGACTAGCACAGATACGCAGTATTTT
>TRBD2|-|TRBJ2-1|TRBV11-3
CASTPGLDLLSDEQFF
TGTGCCAGCACCCCCGGACTAGATTTGTTGTCGGATGAGCAGTTCTTC
>-|-|TRBJ2-1|TRBV5-1
CASSLDRASSYNEQFF
TGCGCCAGCAGCTTGGATAGGGCCAGCTCCTACAATGAGCAGTTCTTC
>TRBD2|once|TRBJ2-2|TRBV11-3
CASSVQLAGTRELFF
TGTGCCAGCAGCGTCCAACTAGCGGGGACCCGGGAGCTGTTTTTT
>TRBD1|once|TRBJ2-4|TRBV19
CASSNRQGGPAIQYF
TGTGCCAGTAGTAACCGACAGGGGGGTCCGGCGATTCAGTACTTC
>-|-|TRBJ1-1|TRBV6-8
CASSYDEVNTEAFF
TGTGCCAGCAGTTACGACGAAGTGAACACTGAAGCTTTCTTT
>TRBD2|-|TRBJ2-3|TRBV11-3
CASSRRLAGAGADTQYF
TGTGCCAGCAGCCGTAGACTAGCGGGAGCGGGGGCAGATACGCAGTATTTT
>-|few|TRBJ2-3|TRBV23-1
CASSFGGTDTQYF
TGCGCCAGCAGCTTTGGAGGGACAGATACGCAGTATTTT
>-|-|TRBJ2-2|TRBV19
CASDRNTGELFF
TGTGCCAGTGACAGGAACACCGGGGAGCTGTTTTTT
>-|-|TRBJ1-1|TRBV19
CASSPGTYTEAFF
TGTGCCAGTAGTCCCGGGACCTACACTGAAGCTTTCTTT
>-|-|TRBJ2-5|TRBV6-8
CASSSQGARETQYF
TGTGCCAGCAGTTCGCAAGGAGCAAGAGAGACCCAGTACTTC
>TRBD2|-|TRBJ2-1|TRBV15
CATSSLGLAGGPRNEQFF
TGTGCCACCAGCAGTCTGGGACTAGCGGGAGGGCCTCGCAATGAGCAGTTCTTC
>-|-|TRBJ1-1|TRBV28
CASSLGLMNTEAFF
TGTGCCAGCAGTTTAGGCCTGATGAACACTGAAGCTTTCTTT
>-|-|TRBJ2-7|TRBV22-1
CASRRSGTGGYEQYF
TGTGCCAGCAGACGCTCCGGGACAGGGGGCTACGAGCAGTACTTC
>-|-|TRBJ1-1|TRBV29-1
CSVVRGARGEAFF
TGCAGCGTTGTCCGCGGGGCCCGGGGTGAAGCTTTCTTT
>TRBD1|-|TRBJ1-1|TRBV14
CASSSRTGGEAFF
TGTGCCAGCAGCTCGCGGACAGGGGGTGAAGCTTTCTTT
>TRBD1|few|TRBJ1-5|TRBV6-8
CASKRAGGISNQPQHF
TGTGCCAGCAAGCGGGCAGGGGGCATCAGCAATCAGCCCCAGCATTTT
>-|-|TRBJ2-2|TRBV6-8
CASSYRDLRELFF
TGTGCCAGCAGTTACCGGGACTTGCGGGAGCTGTTTTTT
>-|-|TRBJ2-1|TRBV28
CASSFNYPGSEQFF
TGTGCCAGCAGTTTTAACTACCCAGGCAGTGAGCAGTTCTTC
>-|-|TRBJ1-2|TRBV5-2
CASSFGGAVRGYTF
TGTGCCAGCAGCTTCGGGGGCGCCGTAAGAGGCTACACCTTC
>TRBD2|-|TRBJ2-5|TRBV2
CASRALAGGAQETQYF
TGTGCCAGCAGGGCCTTAGCGGGAGGGGCTCAAGAGACCCAGTACTTC
>-|-|TRBJ1-1|TRBV5-1
CASSPSWGNTEAFF
TGCGCCAGCTCACCATCGTGGGGGAACACTGAAGCTTTCTTT
>-|-|TRBJ2-1|TRBV11-3
CASSLDMVGANNEQFF
TGTGCCAGCAGCTTGGACATGGTCGGCGCCAACAATGAGCAGTTCTTC
>TRBD1|-|TRBJ1-2|TRBV5-8
CASSRGRSDGYTF
TGTGCCAGCAGCAGGGGGCGGAGTGATGGCTACACCTTC
>TRBD1|-|TRBJ2-7|TRBV11-3
CASSFDRGRHEQYF
TGTGCCAGCAGCTTTGACAGGGGGAGACACGAGCAGTACTTC
>TRBD1|-|TRBJ2-7|TRBV28
CASNIAGQESYEQYF
TGTGCCAGCAACATTGCGGGACAGGAGTCCTACGAGCAGTACTTC
>-|-|TRBJ1-3|TRBV11-3
CASSLSSISGNTIYF
TGTGCCAGCAGTCTTAGTTCCATCTCTGGAAACACCATATATTTT
>-|-|TRBJ2-2|TRBV6-8
CASSYLGGGNTGELFF
TGTGCCAGCAGTTACCTCGGGGGCGGAAACACCGGGGAGCTGTTTTTT
>TRBD1|-|TRBJ1-1|TRBV5-1
CASSLAQGGTAEAFF
TGCGCCAGCAGCTTGGCCCAGGGGGGGACTGCTGAAGCTTTCTTT
>-|-|TRBJ1-4|TRBV29-1
CSGGWSNEKLFF
TGCAGCGGGGGCTGGAGTAATGAAAAACTGTTTTTT
>-|-|TRBJ1-2|TRBV6-8
CASRYPPGRGNYGYTF
TGTGCCAGCAGGTACCCTCCGGGACGGGGAAACTATGGCTACACCTTC
>-|-|TRBJ2-4|TRBV14
CASSSLSDLAKNIQYF
TGTGCCAGCAGCTCGTTATCAGATTTAGCCAAAAACATTCAGTACTTC
>TRBD1|-|TRBJ2-7|TRBV18
CASSFGQGSEQYF
TGTGCCAGCTCATTCGGACAGGGGTCCGAGCAGTACTTC
>TRBD1|-|TRBJ2-7|TRBV11-3
CASSSSDRGDYEQYF
TGTGCCAGCAGCTCCTCGGACAGGGGGGATTACGAGCAGTACTTC